The rows below give T cell receptor beta chains drawn from one sample of a study of Graves' ophthalmopathy and Graves' hyperthyroidism. TCRdb re-called the multiplex PCR reads with MiXCR, one entry per CDR3 protein. This repertoire shows some 1.1 million distinct CDR3 sequences, roughly two fifths found once; its top ten account for 11%. Sequenced: peripheral blood or thyroid tissue (not recorded which). The receptors here all came from an adult man with Graves' hyperthyroidism. The CDR3 runs from the conserved cysteine through the conserved F or W. D genes are given only for firm matches. Clone size is stated in some rows and not others, as once, few, many or a class when expanded.

clone_size: many; v_call: TRBV29-1; j_call: TRBJ2-7; d_call: -; cdr3_aa: CSVPDLSGHEQYF; cdr3_nt: TGCAGCGTTCCGGACCTCTCAGGGCACGAGCAGTACTTC
clone_size: many; v_call: TRBV5-8; j_call: TRBJ1-2; d_call: -; cdr3_aa: CASSPRGLRGYTF; cdr3_nt: TGTGCCAGCAGCCCGCGGGGGTTGCGTGGCTACACCTTC
clone_size: -; v_call: TRBV2; j_call: TRBJ2-5; d_call: -; cdr3_aa: CASIPPEGGKLEQETQYF; cdr3_nt: TGTGCCAGCATCCCTCCAGAGGGGGGAAAATTGGAACAAGAGACCCAGTACTTC
clone_size: many; v_call: TRBV6-5; j_call: TRBJ1-5; d_call: -; cdr3_aa: CASRPLQGKSSNQPQHF; cdr3_nt: TGTGCCAGCAGACCGCTACAGGGTAAGAGTAGCAATCAGCCCCAGCATTTT
clone_size: many; v_call: TRBV20-1; j_call: TRBJ1-1; d_call: -; cdr3_aa: CSARLSTNTEAFF; cdr3_nt: TGCAGTGCAAGACTTTCAACGAACACTGAAGCTTTCTTT
clone_size: -; v_call: TRBV2; j_call: TRBJ1-6; d_call: -; cdr3_aa: CASSYGTTNSPLHF; cdr3_nt: TGTGCCAGCAGCTATGGGACAACCAATTCACCCCTCCACTTT
clone_size: -; v_call: TRBV25-1; j_call: TRBJ1-6; d_call: -; cdr3_aa: CASSESGEYSPLHF; cdr3_nt: TGTGCCAGCAGTGAGTCAGGGGAATATTCACCCCTCCACTTT
clone_size: many; v_call: TRBV2; j_call: TRBJ1-1; d_call: -; cdr3_aa: CASGEGLNTEAFF; cdr3_nt: TGTGCCAGCGGGGAGGGGCTGAACACTGAAGCTTTCTTT
clone_size: -; v_call: TRBV14; j_call: TRBJ2-5; d_call: TRBD1; cdr3_aa: CASSHGVRQGQETQYF; cdr3_nt: TGTGCCAGCAGCCACGGGGTTAGACAGGGTCAGGAGACCCAGTACTTC
clone_size: few; v_call: TRBV12-3/TRBV12-4; j_call: TRBJ2-2; d_call: TRBD1; cdr3_aa: CASSPWTGPGELFF; cdr3_nt: TGTGCCAGCAGTCCGTGGACAGGGCCCGGGGAGCTGTTTTTT
clone_size: -; v_call: TRBV6-5; j_call: TRBJ1-5; d_call: -; cdr3_aa: CASSTRPTDQPQHF; cdr3_nt: TGTGCCAGCAGTACGCGCCCCACTGATCAGCCCCAGCATTTT
clone_size: many; v_call: TRBV5-6; j_call: TRBJ1-1; d_call: -; cdr3_aa: CASSLVGQYNEAFF; cdr3_nt: TGTGCCAGCAGCTTGGTGGGGCAATATAATGAAGCTTTCTTT
clone_size: many; v_call: TRBV9; j_call: TRBJ2-2; d_call: -; cdr3_aa: CASSPEGRNTGELFF; cdr3_nt: TGTGCCAGCAGCCCGGAGGGTAGGAACACCGGGGAGCTGTTTTTT
clone_size: few; v_call: TRBV3-1; j_call: TRBJ1-6; d_call: TRBD1; cdr3_aa: CASSREQGGLDSPLHF; cdr3_nt: TGTGCCAGCAGCCGGGAACAGGGGGGTCTTGATTCACCCCTCCACTTT
clone_size: many; v_call: TRBV5-1; j_call: TRBJ2-7; d_call: -; cdr3_aa: CASSLTGSSSYEQYF; cdr3_nt: TGCGCCAGCAGCTTGACGGGGAGTAGCTCCTACGAGCAGTACTTC
clone_size: many; v_call: TRBV29-1; j_call: TRBJ2-2; d_call: TRBD1; cdr3_aa: CSVTGQGVSGELFF; cdr3_nt: TGCAGCGTTACCGGACAGGGAGTTTCCGGGGAGCTGTTTTTT
clone_size: -; v_call: TRBV5-1; j_call: TRBJ2-7; d_call: -; cdr3_aa: CASSLWSSTYEQYF; cdr3_nt: TGCGCCAGCAGCTTGTGGAGCTCGACTTACGAGCAGTACTTC
clone_size: -; v_call: TRBV6-6; j_call: TRBJ2-2; d_call: -; cdr3_aa: CASSWTHTGELFF; cdr3_nt: TGTGCCAGCAGCTGGACACACACCGGGGAGCTGTTTTTT
clone_size: -; v_call: TRBV7-8; j_call: TRBJ2-2; d_call: -; cdr3_aa: CASSLDTALGRELFF; cdr3_nt: TGTGCCAGCAGCTTAGATACAGCCCTGGGGAGGGAGCTGTTTTTT
clone_size: -; v_call: TRBV20-1; j_call: TRBJ2-7; d_call: -; cdr3_aa: CSARDSRSSYEQYF; cdr3_nt: TGCAGTGCCCGGGATAGCCGCTCCTCCTACGAGCAGTACTTC
clone_size: many; v_call: TRBV19; j_call: TRBJ1-1; d_call: -; cdr3_aa: CASSISMGTEAFF; cdr3_nt: TGTGCCAGTAGTATCTCAATGGGGACTGAAGCTTTCTTT
clone_size: -; v_call: TRBV20-1; j_call: TRBJ2-2; d_call: TRBD2; cdr3_aa: CSGLASTGELFF; cdr3_nt: TGCAGTGGACTAGCAAGCACCGGGGAGCTGTTTTTT